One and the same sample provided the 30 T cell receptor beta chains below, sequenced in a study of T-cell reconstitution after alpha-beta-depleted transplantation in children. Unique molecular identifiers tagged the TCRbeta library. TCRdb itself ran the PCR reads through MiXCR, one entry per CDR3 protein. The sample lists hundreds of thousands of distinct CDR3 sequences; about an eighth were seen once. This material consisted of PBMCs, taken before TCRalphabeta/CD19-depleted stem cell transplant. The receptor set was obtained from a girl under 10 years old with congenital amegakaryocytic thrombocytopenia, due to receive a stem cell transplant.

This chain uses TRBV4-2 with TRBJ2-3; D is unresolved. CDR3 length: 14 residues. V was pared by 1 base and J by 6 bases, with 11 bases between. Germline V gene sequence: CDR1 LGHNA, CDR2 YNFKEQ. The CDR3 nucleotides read TGTGCCAGCAGCCAAGGGAGTGACCCCGATACGCAGTATTTT. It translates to CASSQGSDPDTQYF.

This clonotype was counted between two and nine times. The CDR3 sequence: CASLKREFWDEQYF. The CDR3, as DNA: TGTGCCAGCCTTAAGCGGGAGTTTTGGGACGAGCAGTACTTC. The chain employs TRBV28 and TRBJ2-7; 8 positions agree with TRBD2. Trimming cost V 8 bases and J 5 bases; bases outside gene matches: 11. Per germline, CDR1 MDHEN and CDR2 SYDVKM. CDR3 length: 14 amino acids.

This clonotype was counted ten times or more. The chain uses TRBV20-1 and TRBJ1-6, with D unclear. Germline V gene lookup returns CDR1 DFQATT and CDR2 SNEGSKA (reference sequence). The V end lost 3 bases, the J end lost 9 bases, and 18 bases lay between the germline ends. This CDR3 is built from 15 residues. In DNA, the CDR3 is TGCAGTGCTAGTGACCGGTTACCAAGAGCTTCACCCCTCCACTTT. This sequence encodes CSASDRLPRASPLHF.

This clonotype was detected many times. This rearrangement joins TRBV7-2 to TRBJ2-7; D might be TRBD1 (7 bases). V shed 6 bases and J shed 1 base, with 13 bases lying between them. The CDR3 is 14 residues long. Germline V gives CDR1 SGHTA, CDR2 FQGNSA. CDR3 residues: CASRRDSFSYEQYF. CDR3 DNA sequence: TGTGCCAGCAGGCGGGACAGTTTTTCCTACGAGCAGTACTTC.

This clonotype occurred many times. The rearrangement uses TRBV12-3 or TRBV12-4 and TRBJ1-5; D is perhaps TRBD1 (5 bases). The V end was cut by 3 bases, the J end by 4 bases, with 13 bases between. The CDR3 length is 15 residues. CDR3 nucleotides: TGTGCCAGCAGTTTCGGGGACGGGGGGAATCAGCCCCAGCATTTT. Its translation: CASSFGDGGNQPQHF.

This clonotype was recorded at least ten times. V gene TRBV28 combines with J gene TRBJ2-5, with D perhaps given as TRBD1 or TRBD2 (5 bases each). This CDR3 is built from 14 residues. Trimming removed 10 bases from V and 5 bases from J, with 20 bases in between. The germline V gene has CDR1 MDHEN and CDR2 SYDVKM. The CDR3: CATSQGSWEETQYF. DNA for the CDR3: TGTGCCACCTCTCAGGGCAGTTGGGAGGAGACCCAGTACTTC.

The chain's CDR3 is CASTVTGYQETQYF. CDR3 DNA sequence: TGTGCCAGCACCGTGACAGGCTACCAAGAGACCCAGTACTTC. The chain uses TRBV6-2 or TRBV6-3 and TRBJ2-5; TRBD1 is a possible D gene (6 bases). CDR1 MNHEY and CDR2 SVGEGT come from the germline V gene. The CDR3 has 14 amino acids. The V gene lost 7 bases and the J gene lost 0 bases, with 12 bases spanning the gap.

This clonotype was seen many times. This chain's CDR3 is CASTDSLNEQFF. DNA of the CDR3: TGCGCCAGCACCGATTCGCTAAATGAGCAGTTCTTC. The chain has TRBV5-1 and TRBJ2-1, with D unclear. The CDR3 extends over 12 amino acids. The germline V gene encodes CDR1 SGHRS and CDR2 YFSETQ. Trimming removed 6 bases from V and 7 bases from J, with 11 bases in between.

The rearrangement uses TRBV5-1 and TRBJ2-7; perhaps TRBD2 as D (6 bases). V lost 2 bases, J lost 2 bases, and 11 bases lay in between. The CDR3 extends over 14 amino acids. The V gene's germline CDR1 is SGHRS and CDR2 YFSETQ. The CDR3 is CASSLKRATYEQYF. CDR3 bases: TGCGCCAGCAGCTTAAAGCGGGCGACCTACGAGCAGTACTTC. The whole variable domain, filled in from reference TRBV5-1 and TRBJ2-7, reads KAGVTQTPRYLIKTRGQQVTLSCSPISGHRSVSWYQQTPGQGLQFLFEYFSETQRNKGNFPGRFSGRQFSNSRSEMNVSTLELGDSALYLCASSLKRATYEQYFGPGTRLTVT.

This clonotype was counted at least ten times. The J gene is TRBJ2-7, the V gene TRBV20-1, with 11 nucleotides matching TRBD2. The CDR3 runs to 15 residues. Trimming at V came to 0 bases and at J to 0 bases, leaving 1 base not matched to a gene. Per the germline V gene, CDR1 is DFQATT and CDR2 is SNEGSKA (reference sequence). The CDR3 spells CSARDTSGSSYEQYF. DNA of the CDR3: TGCAGTGCTAGAGATACTAGCGGGAGCTCCTACGAGCAGTACTTC.

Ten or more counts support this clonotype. CDR3 residues: CAISEARSPLHF. CDR3 coding DNA: TGTGCCATCAGTGAGGCGCGTTCACCCCTCCACTTT. The chain joins TRBV10-3 to TRBJ1-6; D call uncertain. Looked up from germline, CDR1 is ENHRY and CDR2 is SYGVKD. CDR3 length: 12 amino acids. Between the trimmed V and J ends, which lost 2 bases and 9 bases, there was a span of 5 bases.

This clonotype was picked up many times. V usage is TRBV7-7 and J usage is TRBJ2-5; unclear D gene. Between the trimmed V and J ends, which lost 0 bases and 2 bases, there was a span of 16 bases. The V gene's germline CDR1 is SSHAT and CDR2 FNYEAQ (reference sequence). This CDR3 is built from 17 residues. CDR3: CASSLAPSVAVQETQYF. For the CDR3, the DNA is TGTGCCAGCAGCTTAGCTCCAAGTGTCGCGGTACAAGAGACCCAGTACTTC.

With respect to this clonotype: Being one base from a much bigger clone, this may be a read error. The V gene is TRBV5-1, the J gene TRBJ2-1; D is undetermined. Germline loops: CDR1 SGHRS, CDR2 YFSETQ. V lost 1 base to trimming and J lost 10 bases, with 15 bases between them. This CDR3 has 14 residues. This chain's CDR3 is CASSLWLGNREQFF. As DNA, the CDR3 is TGCGCCAGCAGCTTGTGGCTGGGAAATCGAGAGCAGTTCTTC.

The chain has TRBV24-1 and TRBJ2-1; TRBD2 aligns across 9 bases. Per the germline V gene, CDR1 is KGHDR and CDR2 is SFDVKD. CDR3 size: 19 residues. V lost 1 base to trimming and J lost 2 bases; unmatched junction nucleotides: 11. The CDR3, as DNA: TGTGCCACCAGTGATTTTAGGTCCGGGGCTAGCGGGGCCTACAATGAGCAGTTCTTC. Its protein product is CATSDFRSGASGAYNEQFF.

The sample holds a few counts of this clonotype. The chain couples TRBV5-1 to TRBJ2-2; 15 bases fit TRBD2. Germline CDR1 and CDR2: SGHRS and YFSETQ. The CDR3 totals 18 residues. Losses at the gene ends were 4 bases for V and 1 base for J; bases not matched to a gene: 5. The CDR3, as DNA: TGCGCCAGCAGCCACGGACTAGCGGGAGGGATGAACACCGGGGAGCTGTTTTTT. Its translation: CASSHGLAGGMNTGELFF.

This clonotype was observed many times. The CDR3, as DNA: TGCAGTGCTAGAGAACCCCGAGACGGTGAAGCTTTCTTT. Translation: CSAREPRDGEAFF. The J gene is TRBJ1-1, the V gene TRBV20-1; no definite D call. Trimming removed 0 bases at V and 7 bases at J, with 12 bases between. Germline loops: CDR1 DFQATT, CDR2 SNEGSKA (reference sequence). The CDR3 totals 13 residues.

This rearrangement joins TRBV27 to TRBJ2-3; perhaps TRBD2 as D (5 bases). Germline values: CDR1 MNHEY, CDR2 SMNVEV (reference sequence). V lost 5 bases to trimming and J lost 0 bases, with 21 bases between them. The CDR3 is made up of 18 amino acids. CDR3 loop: CASSADWGSLLSTDTQYF. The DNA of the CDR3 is TGTGCCAGCAGTGCGGACTGGGGTTCTTTACTCAGCACAGATACGCAGTATTTT.

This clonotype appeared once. CDR3 region: CASSFGDAGAYEQYF. The DNA of the CDR3 is TGTGCCAGCAGCTTCGGGGACGCCGGGGCCTACGAGCAGTACTTC. The chain joins TRBV7-9 to TRBJ2-7; either TRBD1 or TRBD2 may supply D (5 bases each). CDR1 SEHNR and CDR2 FQNEAQ come from the germline V gene (reference sequence). With 3 bases removed from V and 2 bases from J, the gap between germline ends came to 14 bases. This CDR3 has 15 amino acids.

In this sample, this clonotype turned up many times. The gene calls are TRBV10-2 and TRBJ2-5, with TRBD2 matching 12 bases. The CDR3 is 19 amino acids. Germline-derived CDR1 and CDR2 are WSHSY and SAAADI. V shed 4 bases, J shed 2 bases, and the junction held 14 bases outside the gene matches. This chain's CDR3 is CASSARLGLAGREQETQYF. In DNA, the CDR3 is TGCGCCAGCAGTGCCCGACTAGGACTAGCGGGAAGGGAACAAGAGACCCAGTACTTC.

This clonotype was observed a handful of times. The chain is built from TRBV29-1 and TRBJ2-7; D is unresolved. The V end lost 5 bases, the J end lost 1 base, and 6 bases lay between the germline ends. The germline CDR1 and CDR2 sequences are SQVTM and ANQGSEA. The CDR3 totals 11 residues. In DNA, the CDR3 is TGCAGCGTTCTGGGGTCCTACGAGCAGTACTTC. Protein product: CSVLGSYEQYF.

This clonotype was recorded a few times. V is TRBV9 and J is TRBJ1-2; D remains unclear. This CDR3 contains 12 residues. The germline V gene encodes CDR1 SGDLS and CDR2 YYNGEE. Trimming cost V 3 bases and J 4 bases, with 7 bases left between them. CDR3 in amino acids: CASSAFSYGYTF. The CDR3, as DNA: TGTGCCAGCAGCGCGTTCAGCTATGGCTACACCTTC.

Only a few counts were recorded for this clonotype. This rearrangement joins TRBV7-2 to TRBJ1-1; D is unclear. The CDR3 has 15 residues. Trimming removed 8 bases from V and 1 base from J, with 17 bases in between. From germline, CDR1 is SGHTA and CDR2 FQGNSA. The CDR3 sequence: CASGPQGRKNTEAFF. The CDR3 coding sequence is TGTGCCAGCGGTCCCCAAGGGAGGAAGAACACTGAAGCTTTCTTT. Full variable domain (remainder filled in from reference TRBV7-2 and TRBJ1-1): GAGVSQSPSNKVTEKGKDVELRCDPISGHTALYWYRQSLGQGLEFLIYFQGNSAPDKSGLPSDRFSAERTGGSVSTLTIQRTQQEDSAVYLCASGPQGRKNTEAFFGQGTRLTVV.

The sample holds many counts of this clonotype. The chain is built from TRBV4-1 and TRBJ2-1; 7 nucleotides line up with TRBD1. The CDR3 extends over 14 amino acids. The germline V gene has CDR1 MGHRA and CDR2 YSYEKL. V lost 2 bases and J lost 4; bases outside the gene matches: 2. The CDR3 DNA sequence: TGCGCCAGCAGCCAATGGGGACAGTACAATGAGCAGTTCTTC. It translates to CASSQWGQYNEQFF.

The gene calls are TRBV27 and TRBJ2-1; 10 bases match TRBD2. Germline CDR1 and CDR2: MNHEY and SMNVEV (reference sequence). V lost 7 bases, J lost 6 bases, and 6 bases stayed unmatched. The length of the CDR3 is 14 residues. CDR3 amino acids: CASNLAGALNEQFF. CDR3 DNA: TGTGCCAGCAATCTAGCGGGAGCACTCAATGAGCAGTTCTTC.

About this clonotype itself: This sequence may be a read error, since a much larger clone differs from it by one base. The CDR3 loop reads CASSLGTGSNTEALF. The CDR3, as DNA: TGTGCCAGCAGTTTAGGGACAGGATCGAACACTGAAGCTCTCTTT. This rearrangement joins TRBV12-3 or TRBV12-4 to TRBJ1-1, with 7 nucleotides matching TRBD1. This CDR3 spans 15 amino acids.

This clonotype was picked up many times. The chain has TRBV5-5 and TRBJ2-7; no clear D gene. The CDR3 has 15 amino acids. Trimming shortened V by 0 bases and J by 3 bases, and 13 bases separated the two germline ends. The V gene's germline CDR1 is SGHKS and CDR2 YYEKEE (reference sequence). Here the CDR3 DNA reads TGTGCCAGCAGCTTGGAAGTATACGGCAGCTACGAGCAGTACTTC. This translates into CASSLEVYGSYEQYF.

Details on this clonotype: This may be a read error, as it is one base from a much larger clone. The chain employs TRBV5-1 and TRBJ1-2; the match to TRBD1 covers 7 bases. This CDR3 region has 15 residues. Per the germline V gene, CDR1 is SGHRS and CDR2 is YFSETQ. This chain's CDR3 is CASSPDGTAFSGDTF. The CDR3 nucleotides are TGCGCCAGCAGCCCAGACGGGACAGCCTTTTCTGGCGACACCTTC.

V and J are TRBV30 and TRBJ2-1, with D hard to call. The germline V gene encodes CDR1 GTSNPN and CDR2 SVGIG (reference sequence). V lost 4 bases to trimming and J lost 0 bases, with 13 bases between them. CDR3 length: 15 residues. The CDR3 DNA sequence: TGTGCCTGGACTCCCTACACGAGCTCCTACAATGAGCAGTTCTTC. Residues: CAWTPYTSSYNEQFF. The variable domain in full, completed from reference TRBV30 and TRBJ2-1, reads SQTIHQWPATLVQPVGSPLSLECTVEGTSNPNLYWYRQAAGRGLQLLFYSVGIGQISSEVPQNLSASRPQDRQFILSSKKLLLSDSGFYLCAWTPYTSSYNEQFFGPGTRLTVL.

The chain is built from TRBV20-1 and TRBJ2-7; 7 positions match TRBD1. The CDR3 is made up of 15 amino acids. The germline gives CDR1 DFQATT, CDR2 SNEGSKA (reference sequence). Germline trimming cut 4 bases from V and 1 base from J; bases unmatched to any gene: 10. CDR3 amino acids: CSANQGTVGSYEQYF. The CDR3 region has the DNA TGCAGTGCTAACCAAGGGACAGTTGGGTCCTACGAGCAGTACTTC.

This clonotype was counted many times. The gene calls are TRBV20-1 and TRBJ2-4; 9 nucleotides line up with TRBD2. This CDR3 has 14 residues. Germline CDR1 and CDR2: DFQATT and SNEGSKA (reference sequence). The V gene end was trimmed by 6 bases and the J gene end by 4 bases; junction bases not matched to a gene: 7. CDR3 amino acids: CSAETSGPKNIQYF. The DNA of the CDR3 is TGCAGTGCAGAGACTAGCGGTCCGAAAAACATTCAGTACTTC.